Listed below are T cell receptor beta chains from one sample, sequenced in a study of blood T cell repertoires in COVID-19. TCRdb's table, derived via immunoSEQ multiplex PCR, lists solely in-frame clones and lacks some. The data show 130,000 to 150,000 clones, almost 80% seen once. Sample: peripheral blood. Every receptor here comes from a man aged 50-60 years with active or convalescent COVID-19. Each CDR3 is given with its conserved first and last residue. The order of the fields is J gene, V gene, clone size, D gene, CDR3 protein, CDR3 DNA. D genes are given only for firm matches. Clone size, where shown, is once, few, many, or a class for clones that have expanded.

TRBJ2-7	TRBV19	.	TRBD2	CASSIRTSGSTYEQYF	TGTGCCAGTAGTATAAGGACTAGCGGGAGCACCTACGAGCAGTACTTC
TRBJ1-4	TRBV12-3/TRBV12-4	.	TRBD1	CASGQVLEKLFF	TGTGCCAGCGGACAGGTACTTGAAAAACTGTTTTTT
TRBJ1-3	TRBV10-3	.	.	CAIRTLGTQGNTIYF	TGTGCCATCAGGACTCTCGGGACACAAGGAAACACCATATATTTT
TRBJ1-5	TRBV3-1/TRBV3-2	few	.	CASSQGLIANQPQHF	TGTGCCAGCAGCCAGGGGCTTATAGCCAATCAGCCCCAGCATTTT
TRBJ2-7	TRBV9	.	.	CASSVVELPAMYEQYF	TGTGCCAGCAGCGTAGTAGAACTTCCCGCTATGTACGAGCAGTACTTC
TRBJ2-2	TRBV5-1	.	TRBD2	CASSSSSGRGDTGELFF	TGCGCCAGCAGCTCTAGTAGCGGGAGAGGCGACACCGGGGAGCTGTTTTTT
TRBJ2-3	TRBV19	.	.	CASTPGRGSDTQYF	TGTGCCAGTACCCCGGGCAGGGGATCAGATACGCAGTATTTT
TRBJ2-5	TRBV6-1	once	.	CASSEVEQAIGTQYF	TGTGCCAGCAGTGAAGTAGAACAGGCTATCGGGACCCAGTACTTC
TRBJ1-5	TRBV28	.	.	CASRGGNQPQHF	TGTGCCAGCAGGGGCGGCAATCAGCCCCAGCATTTT
TRBJ1-4	TRBV9	.	.	CASSDGANEKLFF	TGTGCCAGCAGCGACGGGGCTAATGAAAAACTGTTTTTT
TRBJ2-7	TRBV6-6	once	TRBD2	CATQRTSASYEQYF	TGTGCCACACAGAGGACTAGCGCGTCCTACGAGCAGTACTTC
TRBJ2-7	TRBV7-6	.	.	CASSLGTLDSYEQYF	TGTGCCAGCAGCTTAGGGACACTTGACTCCTACGAGCAGTACTTC
TRBJ2-5	TRBV10-3	.	TRBD1	CAISDLRGPETQYF	TGTGCCATCAGTGATTTGAGGGGGCCGGAGACCCAGTACTTC
TRBJ1-1	TRBV11-3	.	TRBD1	CASSLGQGNTEAFF	TGTGCCAGCAGCCTAGGACAGGGGAACACTGAAGCTTTCTTT
TRBJ2-3	TRBV5-1	.	TRBD1	CASSLDGDRASDTQYF	TGCGCCAGCAGCTTGGATGGGGACAGGGCCTCAGATACGCAGTATTTT
TRBJ1-2	TRBV7-9	.	TRBD1	CASSFRDRGLGYTF	TGTGCCAGCAGCTTCCGGGACAGGGGGCTCGGCTACACCTTC
TRBJ1-1	TRBV19	.	.	CASSVTGSMMYTEAFF	TGTGCCAGTAGTGTCACAGGGTCGATGATGTACACTGAAGCTTTCTTT
TRBJ2-3	TRBV25-1	once	TRBD1	CASSEFRGLDTQYF	TGTGCCAGCAGTGAATTCAGGGGGCTAGATACGCAGTATTTT
TRBJ2-1	TRBV11-3	.	TRBD2	CASSLAPSGRNEQFF	TGTGCCAGCAGCTTAGCCCCTAGCGGGAGGAATGAGCAGTTCTTC
TRBJ2-7	TRBV29-1	.	TRBD1	CSVVEPTGEQYF	TGCAGCGTTGTAGAGCCGACAGGGGAGCAGTACTTC
TRBJ1-1	TRBV19	few	.	CASSIRVRDTEAFF	TGTGCCAGTAGTATCAGGGTCAGGGACACTGAAGCTTTCTTT
TRBJ2-6	TRBV28	.	.	CASSLQGSGANVLTF	TGTGCCAGCAGTCTACAGGGATCTGGGGCCAACGTCCTGACTTTC
TRBJ2-5	TRBV7-3	.	TRBD2	CASSLSGTSGSVKTQYF	TGTGCCAGCAGCTTAAGTGGGACTAGCGGGTCCGTTAAGACCCAGTACTTC
TRBJ1-2	TRBV20-1	.	.	CSASSRVQIGYTF	TGCAGTGCTAGTTCCAGGGTTCAGATCGGCTACACCTTC
TRBJ2-3	TRBV29-1	.	TRBD2	CSVELAGVDTQYF	TGCAGCGTTGAGCTAGCGGGAGTTGATACGCAGTATTTT
TRBJ2-2	TRBV3-1/TRBV3-2	once	.	CASSQMMPSSTGELFF	TGTGCCAGCAGCCAAATGATGCCGTCGAGCACCGGGGAGCTGTTTTTT
TRBJ1-2	TRBV24-1	.	.	CATSDSLGGGYGYTF	TGTGCCACCAGTGATTCGTTAGGGGGTGGCTATGGCTACACCTTC
TRBJ2-1	TRBV28	.	.	CASSSPGTLSEQFF	TGTGCCAGCAGTTCTCCCGGGACTTTGAGTGAGCAGTTCTTC
TRBJ2-1	TRBV19	.	TRBD2	CASTLASGRRYEQFF	TGTGCCAGTACATTGGCTAGCGGGAGGAGGTATGAGCAGTTCTTC
TRBJ2-1	TRBV9	.	.	CASSVEGDYYNEQFF	TGTGCCAGCAGCGTAGAGGGGGACTACTACAATGAGCAGTTCTTC
TRBJ2-1	TRBV28	.	TRBD2	CASSSWLAGANEQFF	TGTGCCAGCAGTTCGTGGCTAGCGGGAGCCAATGAGCAGTTCTTC
TRBJ1-6	TRBV27	.	.	CASSPWGGGSPLHF	TGTGCCAGCAGTCCCTGGGGGGGCGGATCACCCCTCCACTTT
TRBJ1-5	TRBV19	.	.	CASSVTREQPQHF	TGTGCCAGTAGTGTAACCCGGGAACAGCCCCAGCATTTT
TRBJ2-7	TRBV29-1	.	TRBD1	CSVGQGATEQYF	TGCAGCGTTGGACAGGGGGCTACTGAGCAGTACTTC
TRBJ2-7	TRBV2	.	.	CASKSGVYEQYF	TGTGCCAGCAAGAGTGGAGTTTACGAGCAGTACTTC
TRBJ1-6	TRBV24-1	.	TRBD1	CATSDRVNSPLHF	TGTGCCACCAGCGACAGGGTGAATTCACCCCTCCACTTT
TRBJ2-3	TRBV28	.	TRBD2	CASSLSGSGGDTQYF	TGTGCCAGCAGTTTGAGCGGGAGTGGAGGAGATACGCAGTATTTT
TRBJ2-7	TRBV5-8	.	.	CASSLRRRDVEQYF	TGTGCCAGCAGCTTGCGCCGCAGGGATGTCGAGCAGTACTTC
TRBJ2-1	TRBV5-4	.	.	CASKLYNEQFF	TGTGCCAGCAAGCTATACAATGAGCAGTTCTTC
TRBJ2-1	TRBV13	.	TRBD2	CASSLAGGRNEQFF	TGTGCCAGCAGCTTAGCGGGAGGCAGAAATGAGCAGTTCTTC
TRBJ2-5	TRBV7-2	.	TRBD2	CASSGGTTHQETQYF	TGTGCCAGCAGCGGAGGGACTACCCACCAAGAGACCCAGTACTTC
TRBJ2-1	TRBV3-1/TRBV3-2	.	.	CASSRQWGGGGGSYNEQFF	TGTGCCAGCAGCCGCCAATGGGGAGGGGGAGGAGGCTCCTACAATGAGCAGTTCTTC
TRBJ1-2	TRBV19	few	TRBD1	CASSLPGQGAGGYTF	TGTGCCAGTAGCCTTCCGGGACAGGGGGCAGGTGGCTACACCTTC
TRBJ2-5	TRBV28	.	.	CASRDLGRAETQYF	TGTGCCAGCAGGGACCTTGGGCGGGCAGAGACCCAGTACTTC
TRBJ1-6	TRBV24-1	.	TRBD1	CATSDPGTGSSPLHF	TGTGCCACCAGTGACCCCGGGACAGGGTCTTCACCCCTCCACTTT
TRBJ2-1	TRBV28	many	TRBD1	CASSPEQGAKHDEQFF	TGTGCCAGCAGTCCAGAACAGGGGGCTAAACATGATGAGCAGTTCTTC
TRBJ1-2	TRBV28	few	.	CATNTQGIYGYTF	TGTGCCACCAACACTCAGGGGATCTATGGCTACACCTTC
TRBJ1-5	TRBV7-2	.	.	CASSPDRGGNQPQHF	TGTGCCAGCAGCCCAGACAGAGGAGGCAATCAGCCCCAGCATTTT
TRBJ2-3	TRBV28	.	TRBD2	CASRTSGSTDTQYF	TGTGCCAGCAGGACTAGCGGGAGCACAGATACGCAGTATTTT
TRBJ1-2	TRBV6-5	few	TRBD1	CASSFGTGGFSYTF	TGTGCCAGCAGCTTCGGGACAGGGGGTTTTAGCTACACCTTC
TRBJ2-5	TRBV4-1	few	TRBD2	CASSPDPIAGGETQYF	TGCGCCAGCAGCCCCGACCCCATAGCGGGAGGAGAGACCCAGTACTTC
TRBJ2-1	TRBV5-1	.	TRBD1	CASSSGQGSYNEQFF	TGCGCCAGCAGCTCGGGACAGGGGTCCTACAATGAGCAGTTCTTC
TRBJ2-1	TRBV7-3	.	TRBD2	CASSLGLASYNEQFF	TGTGCCAGCAGCCTCGGACTAGCGTCCTACAATGAGCAGTTCTTC
TRBJ2-7	TRBV5-1	.	TRBD2	CASSWEGLSYEQYF	TGCGCCAGCAGCTGGGAGGGACTTTCCTACGAGCAGTACTTC
TRBJ1-1	TRBV21-1	.	.	CASSAETGATEAFF	TGTGCCAGCAGCGCCGAGACAGGGGCCACTGAAGCTTTCTTT
TRBJ2-2	TRBV7-3	few	.	CASSLSLASGELFF	TGTGCCAGCAGCCTCTCTTTAGCGAGCGGGGAGCTGTTTTTT
TRBJ1-2	TRBV2	.	.	CAVAGRAGDGYTF	TGTGCCGTAGCGGGTAGGGCGGGAGATGGCTACACCTTC